This TCR beta chain was found in a study of cytomegalovirus exposure and HLA in healthy donors. PCR used 60 Vbeta primers and 13 Jbeta primers. The method was immunoSEQ multiplex PCR; TCRdb's version includes in-frame clones alone and lacks a portion of them. The sample holds about 20,000 clones, around 77% seen once. The sequenced sample was PBMCs. The origin of this receptor is a man in his fifties or sixties in good health and CMV-seronegative.

CDR3 protein: CASSRTASTGELFF. The CDR3 DNA reads as TGTGCCAGCAGTAGGACAGCATCCACCGGGGAGCTGTTTTTT. The chain carries TRBV6-5 and TRBJ2-2; a possible D gene is TRBD1 (6 bases). Per germline, CDR1 MNHEY and CDR2 SVGAGI. This CDR3 has 14 residues. The V and J ends lost 5 bases and 4 bases respectively, with 11 bases between them.